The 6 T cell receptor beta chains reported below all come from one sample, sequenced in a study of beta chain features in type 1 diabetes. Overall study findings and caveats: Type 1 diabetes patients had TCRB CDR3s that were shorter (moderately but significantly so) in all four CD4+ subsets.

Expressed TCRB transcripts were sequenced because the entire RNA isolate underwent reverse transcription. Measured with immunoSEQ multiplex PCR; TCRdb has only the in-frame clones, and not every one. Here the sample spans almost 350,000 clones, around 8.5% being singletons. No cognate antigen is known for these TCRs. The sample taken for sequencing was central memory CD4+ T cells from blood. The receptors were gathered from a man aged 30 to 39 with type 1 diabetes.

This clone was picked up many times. CDR3 loop: CSDATEAEAFF. The CDR3 region has the DNA TGCAGCGACGCGACAGAAGCTGAAGCTTTCTTT. The genes are TRBV29-1 and TRBJ1-1; D might be TRBD1 (5 bases). This CDR3 region has 11 residues. V lost 7 bases, J lost 6 bases, and 12 bases lay in between. The germline gives CDR1 SQVTM, CDR2 ANQGSEA.

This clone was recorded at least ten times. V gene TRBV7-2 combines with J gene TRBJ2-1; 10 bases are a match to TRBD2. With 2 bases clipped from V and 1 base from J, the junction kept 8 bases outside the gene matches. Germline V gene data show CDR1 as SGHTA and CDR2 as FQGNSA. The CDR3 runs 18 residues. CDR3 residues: CASSLPSGGLGSYNEQFF. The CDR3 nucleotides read TGTGCCAGCAGCTTACCTAGCGGGGGTCTTGGTTCCTACAATGAGCAGTTCTTC.

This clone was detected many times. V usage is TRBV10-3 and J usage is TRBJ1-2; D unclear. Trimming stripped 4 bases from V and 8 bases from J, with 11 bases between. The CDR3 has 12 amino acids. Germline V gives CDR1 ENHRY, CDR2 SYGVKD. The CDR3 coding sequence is TGTGCCATCAGTGGGTTCCTTCAGGGCTACACCTTC. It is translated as CAISGFLQGYTF.

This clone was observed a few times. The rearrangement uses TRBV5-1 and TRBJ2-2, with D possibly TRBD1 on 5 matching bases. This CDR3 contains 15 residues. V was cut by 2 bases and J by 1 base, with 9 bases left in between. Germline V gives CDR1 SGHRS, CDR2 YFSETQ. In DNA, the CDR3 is TGCGCCAGCAGCTTAAATACAGGGAACACCGGGGAGCTGTTTTTT. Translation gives CASSLNTGNTGELFF.

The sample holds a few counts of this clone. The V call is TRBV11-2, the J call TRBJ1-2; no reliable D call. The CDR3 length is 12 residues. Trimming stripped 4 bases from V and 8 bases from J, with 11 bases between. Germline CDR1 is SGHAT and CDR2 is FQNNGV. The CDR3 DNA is TGTGCCAGCAGCTCCGCCGCCTGGGGCTACACCTTC. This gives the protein CASSSAAWGYTF.

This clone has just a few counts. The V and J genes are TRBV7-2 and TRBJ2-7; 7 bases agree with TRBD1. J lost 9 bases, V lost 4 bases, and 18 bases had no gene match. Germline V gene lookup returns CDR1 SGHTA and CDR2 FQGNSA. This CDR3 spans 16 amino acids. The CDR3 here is CASSSDRDRRLAGQYF. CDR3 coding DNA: TGTGCCAGCAGCTCAGACCGGGACAGACGACTTGCCGGGCAGTACTTC.